The 12 T cell receptor beta chains given below trace back to one sample, sequenced in a study of long-term antiretroviral therapy in people with HIV. The assay, immunoSEQ v3.0, was run at survey level. Measured with immunoSEQ multiplex PCR; TCRdb has only the in-frame clones, and not every one. In the table there are over 15,000 clones, about 84% of which are singletons. The sample was unsorted PBMCs, taken 0.1 years before starting antiretroviral therapy. The receptors derive from a man younger than 35 with HIV.

The chain uses TRBV5-3 and TRBJ1-3; D is possibly TRBD1 (6 bases). TRBV5-3 is given ORF status, its function remaining uncertain. The V gene lost 0 bases and the J gene lost 2 bases, with 12 bases spanning the gap. This CDR3 spans 16 amino acids. This chain's CDR3 is CARSLDFGGPGNTIYF. CDR3 nucleotide sequence: TGTGCCAGAAGCTTGGATTTCGGGGGCCCTGGAAACACCATATATTTT.

This clone appeared a single time. V usage is TRBV5-1 and J usage is TRBJ2-7, with TRBD2 matching 8 bases. Germline assignment: CDR1 SGHRS and CDR2 YFSETQ. The CDR3 covers 16 residues. Trimming took 7 bases from V and 5 from J; bases not matched to a gene: 17. The CDR3 region is CASSKSTGTSLHEQYF. Written as DNA, the CDR3 is TGCGCCAGCTCGAAATCAACCGGGACTAGTCTCCACGAGCAGTACTTC. Looking up the rest from reference TRBV5-1 and TRBJ2-7 gives the full variable domain: KAGVTQTPRYLIKTRGQQVTLSCSPISGHRSVSWYQQTPGQGLQFLFEYFSETQRNKGNFPGRFSGRQFSNSRSEMNVSTLELGDSALYLCASSKSTGTSLHEQYFGPGTRLTVT.

This clone occurred a few times. This CDR3 is CASMGSAEQYF. The CDR3 DNA is TGTGCCAGCATGGGATCTGCCGAGCAGTACTTC. The genes are TRBV25-1 and TRBJ2-7; D not certain. Trimming took 7 bases from V and 6 from J, leaving 10 bases between them. The germline V gene encodes CDR1 MGHDK and CDR2 SYGVNS. The CDR3 loop spans 11 amino acids.

This chain connects TRBV28 to TRBJ1-5; D gene uncertain. Per germline, CDR1 MDHEN and CDR2 SYDVKM. Trimming removed 6 bases from V and 0 bases from J, with 15 bases in between. This CDR3 is built from 16 residues. The CDR3 reads CASRTVERRSNQPQHF. In DNA form, the CDR3 reads TGTGCCAGCAGAACCGTTGAAAGGCGTAGCAATCAGCCCCAGCATTTT.

This chain connects TRBV6-5 to TRBJ1-1; maybe TRBD1 (6 bases). Germline CDR1 and CDR2: MNHEY and SVGAGI. The V gene lost 4 bases and the J gene lost 3 bases, with 18 bases spanning the gap. This CDR3 is 16 amino acids long. The DNA of the CDR3 is TGTGCCAGCAGTTTAGTCCCCGGGAGGGGGTACACTGAAGCTTTCTTT. The encoded protein is CASSLVPGRGYTEAFF.

A single count supports this clone. J is TRBJ1-1 and V is TRBV6-1; weak D call: TRBD1 (6 bases). Trimming removed 1 base from V and 5 bases from J, with 14 bases in between. CDR3 size: 15 residues. The germline gives CDR1 MNHNS, CDR2 SASEGT. For the CDR3, the DNA is TGTGCCAGCAGTGAAGAGGTAGGGGGAGGGACTGAAGCTTTCTTT. Translating it yields CASSEEVGGGTEAFF.

There are a few counts of this clone. The chain links TRBV7-9 to TRBJ1-1, with a weak D call TRBD1 (6 bases). The CDR3 is made up of 14 amino acids. Trimming took 5 bases from V and 5 from J, leaving 15 bases between them. Germline V lookup: CDR1 SEHNR, CDR2 FQNEAQ (reference sequence). The CDR3 bases are TGTGCCAGCAGCACCCTACAGGGAGAAACTGAAGCTTTCTTT. This codes for CASSTLQGETEAFF. Full variable domain (rest looked up from reference TRBV7-9 and TRBJ1-1): DTGVSQNPRHKITKRGQNVTFRCDPISEHNRLYWYRQTLGQGPEFLTYFQNEAQLEKSRLLSDRFSAERPKGSFSTLEIQRTEQGDSAMYLCASSTLQGETEAFFGQGTRLTVV.

The chain joins TRBV11-2 to TRBJ2-7, with 7 nucleotides matching TRBD2. The germline V gene has CDR1 SGHAT and CDR2 FQNNGV. After removal of 0 bases from V and 2 bases from J, the junction contained 4 bases not matched to a gene. This CDR3 contains 15 residues. The CDR3 DNA reads as TGTGCCAGCAGCTTAGAGGCTAGCGGCACCTACGAGCAGTACTTC. As protein: CASSLEASGTYEQYF.

This chain connects TRBV9 to TRBJ2-5, with unresolved D. The germline gives CDR1 SGDLS, CDR2 YYNGEE. The length of the CDR3 is 13 residues. The V end lost 5 bases, the J end lost 3 bases, and 11 bases lay between the germline ends. The CDR3 loop reads CASSEGREETQYF. In nucleotides, the CDR3 is TGTGCCAGCAGTGAAGGACGGGAAGAGACCCAGTACTTC. Full variable domain (outside the CDR3, taken from reference TRBV9 and TRBJ2-5): DSGVTQTPKHLITATGQRVTLRCSPRSGDLSVYWYQQSLDQGLQFLIQYYNGEERAKGNILERFSAQQFPDLHSELNLSSLELGDSALYFCASSEGREETQYFGPGTRLLVL.

This chain connects TRBV4-3 to TRBJ2-1; TRBD2 is a possible D gene (5 bases). The CDR3 totals 17 residues. V shed 0 bases and J shed 0 bases, with 12 bases lying between them. CDR1 is LGHNA, CDR2 YSLEER, per germline. CDR3 residues: CASSQDRRSGSYNEQFF. The CDR3 nucleotides read TGCGCCAGCAGCCAAGATAGGAGGAGCGGCTCCTACAATGAGCAGTTCTTC.

This chain connects TRBV6-5 to TRBJ2-7; D gene uncertain. The CDR3 is 13 amino acids. In germline, CDR1 is MNHEY, CDR2 SVGAGI. With 2 bases removed from V and 5 bases from J, the gap between germline ends came to 10 bases. CDR3 protein: CASSYQRHNEQYF. The CDR3 nucleotides read TGTGCCAGCAGTTACCAAAGACACAACGAGCAGTACTTC.

The chain links TRBV7-9 to TRBJ1-5, with D unresolved. Trimming took off 4 bases at V and 4 bases at J, with 8 bases between the two ends. The germline CDR1 and CDR2 sequences are SEHNR and FQNEAQ (reference sequence). CDR3 length equals 13 residues. In DNA, the CDR3 is TGTGCCAGCAGCTCCGGTAATAATCAGCCCCAGCATTTT. It yields the protein CASSSGNNQPQHF.